This TCR beta chain was sequenced during a study of regulatory T cells in long-lasting Graves disease. General observations from the study: Segments TRBV28, TRBJ1-2 and TRBJ2-5 showed preferential usage in persistent disease.

Specified time point: newly diagnosed GD, antithyroid drugs for less than 3 months. PBMC RNA was the source of the TCR library. This clonotype was recorded at least ten times. Its antigen is still unknown. The CDR3 length is 15 residues. V trimming: 7 bases; J trimming: 4 bases; junction bases outside the gene matches: 11. Germline V CDR1 and CDR2: SGHAT, FQNNGV. TCR beta libraries were built with iRepertoire HTBI primers and Arm-PCR of CDR3 regions. TCRdb re-derived calls from the multiplex PCR reads in MiXCR, one entry per CDR3 protein. The profile shows 400,000 to 550,000 distinct CDR3 sequences, about 17% of them singletons. These data are also associated with another study on T cells in Graves' hyperthyroidism and ophthalmopathy.

Sequenced here: peripheral blood mononuclear cells (PBMCs), sampled at new diagnosis, from a patient treated with antithyroid drugs. The TCR originated in a young woman with Graves disease. V usage is TRBV11-2 and J usage is TRBJ2-7; 9 bases line up with TRBD2. CDR3 bases: TGTGCCAGCAAACAAATAGCGGGAGAGGCTTACGAGCAGTACTTC. It codes for CASKQIAGEAYEQYF.